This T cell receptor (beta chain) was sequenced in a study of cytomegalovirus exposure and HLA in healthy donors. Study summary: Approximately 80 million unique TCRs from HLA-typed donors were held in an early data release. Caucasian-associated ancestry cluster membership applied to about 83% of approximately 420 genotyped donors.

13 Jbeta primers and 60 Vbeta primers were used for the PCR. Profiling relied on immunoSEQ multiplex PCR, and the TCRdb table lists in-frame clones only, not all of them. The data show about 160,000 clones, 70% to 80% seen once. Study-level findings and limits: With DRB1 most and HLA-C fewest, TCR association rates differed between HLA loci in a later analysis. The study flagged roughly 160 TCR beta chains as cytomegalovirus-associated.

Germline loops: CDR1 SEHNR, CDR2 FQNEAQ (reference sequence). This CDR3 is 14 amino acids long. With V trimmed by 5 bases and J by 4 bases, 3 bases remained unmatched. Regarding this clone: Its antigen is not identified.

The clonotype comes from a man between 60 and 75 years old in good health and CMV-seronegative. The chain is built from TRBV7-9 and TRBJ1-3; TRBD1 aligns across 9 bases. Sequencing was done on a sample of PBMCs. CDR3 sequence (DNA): TGTGCCAGCAGCCAAGGGACAGGGGGAAACACCATATATTTT. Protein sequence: CASSQGTGGNTIYF.